Listed below are T cell receptor beta chains from one sample, sequenced in a study of shared clonotypes between healthy human individuals. Sequencing was performed with immunoSEQ multiplex PCR; in TCRdb, only in-frame clones are kept and a portion is missing. The sample contains approximately 2.4 million clones, around 95% of which appear only once. Sequenced: naive CD4+ T cells sorted from blood. The receptors were gathered from a man aged 18 to 35 in good health. Both conserved end residues are part of each CDR3. Clone size appears in some rows only: once, few, many, or a class for an expanded clone.

j_gene: TRBJ1-6; v_gene: TRBV19; abundance: NA; len: 15; CDR3aa: CASSGQGTINSPLHF
j_gene: TRBJ2-3; v_gene: TRBV5-8; abundance: NA; len: 15; CDR3aa: CASSLGSGSTDTQYF
j_gene: TRBJ2-3; v_gene: TRBV6-1; abundance: NA; len: 19; CDR3aa: CASSEAGLAGGYWSDTQYF
j_gene: TRBJ2-7; v_gene: TRBV18; abundance: NA; len: 14; CDR3aa: CASSPQTGSGEQYF
j_gene: TRBJ1-2; v_gene: TRBV2; abundance: few; len: 14; CDR3aa: CASSPGQGTYGYTF
j_gene: TRBJ1-4; v_gene: TRBV15; abundance: NA; len: 14; CDR3aa: CATSIDRGGEKLFF
j_gene: TRBJ1-1; v_gene: TRBV10-3; abundance: NA; len: 14; CDR3aa: CAIREDPRGDEAFF
j_gene: TRBJ2-1; v_gene: TRBV20-1; abundance: once; len: 11; CDR3aa: CSATSLEGQFF
j_gene: TRBJ1-2; v_gene: TRBV6-5; abundance: few; len: 12; CDR3aa: CASSSQGYGYTF
j_gene: TRBJ2-3; v_gene: TRBV10-3; abundance: NA; len: 13; CDR3aa: CATGQPSTDTQYF
j_gene: TRBJ1-1; v_gene: TRBV10-3; abundance: NA; len: 14; CDR3aa: CAINAGGANTEAFF
j_gene: TRBJ2-3; v_gene: TRBV2; abundance: NA; len: 15; CDR3aa: CASSEWRGGSDTQYF
j_gene: TRBJ1-5; v_gene: TRBV5-3; abundance: NA; len: 16; CDR3aa: CARSLELRQPDQPQHF
j_gene: TRBJ2-1; v_gene: TRBV18; abundance: NA; len: 16; CDR3aa: CASSPSQLAGSWEQFF
j_gene: TRBJ2-7; v_gene: TRBV7-2; abundance: NA; len: 16; CDR3aa: CASSVGGGPFELVQYF
j_gene: TRBJ2-5; v_gene: TRBV5-6; abundance: NA; len: 15; CDR3aa: CASSFGGVGQETQYF
j_gene: TRBJ2-7; v_gene: TRBV5-1; abundance: NA; len: 18; CDR3aa: CASRPTGTGGSRSYEQYF
j_gene: TRBJ1-1; v_gene: TRBV6-5; abundance: NA; len: 14; CDR3aa: CASSRTVGNTEAFF
j_gene: TRBJ2-7; v_gene: TRBV7-2; abundance: NA; len: 17; CDR3aa: CASSLQQGALPAYEQYF
j_gene: TRBJ1-1; v_gene: TRBV5-6; abundance: NA; len: 14; CDR3aa: CASSLGVSNTEAFF
j_gene: TRBJ2-5; v_gene: TRBV18; abundance: NA; len: 14; CDR3aa: CASRPRDRQETQYF
j_gene: TRBJ2-7; v_gene: TRBV6-1; abundance: NA; len: 17; CDR3aa: CASSEAFWGGVGGEQYF
j_gene: TRBJ2-5; v_gene: TRBV28; abundance: once; len: 17; CDR3aa: CASSLTRGKLFQETQYF
j_gene: TRBJ2-1; v_gene: TRBV23-1; abundance: NA; len: 17; CDR3aa: CASSTLTPQGIYNEQFF
j_gene: TRBJ2-7; v_gene: TRBV5-4; abundance: NA; len: 15; CDR3aa: CASSLGTTSGDEQYF
j_gene: TRBJ1-2; v_gene: TRBV30; abundance: NA; len: 13; CDR3aa: CAWSRGGNYGYTF
j_gene: TRBJ2-5; v_gene: TRBV5-1; abundance: NA; len: 14; CDR3aa: CASSLQGSQETQYF
j_gene: TRBJ1-1; v_gene: TRBV28; abundance: NA; len: 13; CDR3aa: CASSATQGTEAFF
j_gene: TRBJ1-2; v_gene: TRBV28; abundance: NA; len: 14; CDR3aa: CASRTGTVGYGYTF
j_gene: TRBJ2-3; v_gene: TRBV18; abundance: NA; len: 14; CDR3aa: CASSPLQGTDTQYF
j_gene: TRBJ2-7; v_gene: TRBV25-1; abundance: NA; len: 16; CDR3aa: CASSVGTSGRIEEQYF
j_gene: TRBJ2-7; v_gene: TRBV29-1; abundance: NA; len: 12; CDR3aa: CSGSGQGREQYF
j_gene: TRBJ1-4; v_gene: TRBV5-1; abundance: NA; len: 13; CDR3aa: CASSSEGFEKLFF
j_gene: TRBJ2-3; v_gene: TRBV27; abundance: NA; len: 17; CDR3aa: CASSPYGLAGAPDTQYF
j_gene: TRBJ1-6; v_gene: TRBV9; abundance: NA; len: 13; CDR3aa: CASSAQDNSPLHF
j_gene: TRBJ1-3; v_gene: TRBV2; abundance: NA; len: 16; CDR3aa: CASTITSIGVGNTIYF
j_gene: TRBJ1-6; v_gene: TRBV7-2; abundance: NA; len: 14; CDR3aa: CASSFVQLNSPLHF
j_gene: TRBJ2-5; v_gene: TRBV19; abundance: NA; len: 13; CDR3aa: CASSIERGETQYF
j_gene: TRBJ2-6; v_gene: TRBV9; abundance: NA; len: 15; CDR3aa: CASSVAVTGANVLTF
j_gene: TRBJ1-5; v_gene: TRBV19; abundance: NA; len: 14; CDR3aa: CASSQDRDNQPQHF
j_gene: TRBJ2-7; v_gene: TRBV9; abundance: NA; len: 16; CDR3aa: CASSGGTSGPSYEQYF
j_gene: TRBJ1-2; v_gene: TRBV28; abundance: NA; len: 16; CDR3aa: CASSPGWGRGEYGYTF
j_gene: TRBJ2-1; v_gene: TRBV10-2; abundance: NA; len: 17; CDR3aa: CASSEFPAGGDFNEQFF